This T cell receptor (beta chain) was observed in a study of Graves' ophthalmopathy and Graves' hyperthyroidism. The authors amplified TCR beta CDR3 regions from RNA transcripts. Second-round multiplex PCR followed a first-round RT-PCR using HTBI primers. TCRdb fed the multiplex PCR reads into MiXCR, producing one record per CDR3 protein. The top ten hold over 3.5% of the sample, which has 580,000 or so distinct CDR3 sequences, under 40% seen once. Reliance was placed on clinical symptoms, serum thyroxine, TRAb, thyroid ultrasound and orbital computed tomography for diagnosis. CDR1 is SEHNR, CDR2 FQNEAQ, per germline (reference sequence). The CDR3 has 15 residues. Trimming stripped 1 base from V and 3 bases from J, with 13 bases between.

Sequenced material: peripheral blood or thyroid tissue (not recorded which). The chain employs TRBV7-9 and TRBJ2-7; tentatively, D is TRBD1 (7 bases). The sequence came from an adult man with Graves' hyperthyroidism. The CDR3 reads CASSLGRRGDYEQYF. CDR3 sequence (DNA): TGTGCCAGCAGCTTAGGGCGCAGGGGGGACTACGAGCAGTACTTC.